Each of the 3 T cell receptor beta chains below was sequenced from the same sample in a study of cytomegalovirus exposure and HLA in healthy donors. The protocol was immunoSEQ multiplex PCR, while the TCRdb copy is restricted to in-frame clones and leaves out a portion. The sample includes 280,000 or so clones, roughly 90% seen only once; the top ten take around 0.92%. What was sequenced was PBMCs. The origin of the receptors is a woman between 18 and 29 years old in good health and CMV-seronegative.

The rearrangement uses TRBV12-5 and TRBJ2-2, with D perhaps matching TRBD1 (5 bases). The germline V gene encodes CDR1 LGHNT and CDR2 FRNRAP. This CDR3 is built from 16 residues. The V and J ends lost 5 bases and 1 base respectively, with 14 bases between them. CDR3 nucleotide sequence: TGTGCTAGTGGTCTCCACAGGACCGGGAACACCGGGGAGCTGTTTTTT. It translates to CASGLHRTGNTGELFF.

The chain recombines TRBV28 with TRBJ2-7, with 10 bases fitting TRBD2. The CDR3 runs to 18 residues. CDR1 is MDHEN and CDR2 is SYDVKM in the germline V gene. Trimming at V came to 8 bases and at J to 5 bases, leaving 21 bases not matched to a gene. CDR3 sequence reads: CASGGVLGLAGERHEQYF. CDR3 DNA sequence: TGTGCCAGCGGTGGCGTTCTGGGGCTAGCGGGAGAACGGCACGAGCAGTACTTC.

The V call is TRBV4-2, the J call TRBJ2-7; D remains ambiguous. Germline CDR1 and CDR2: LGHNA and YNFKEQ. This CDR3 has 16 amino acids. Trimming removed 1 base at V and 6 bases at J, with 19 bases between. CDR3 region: CASSQGFGSPYGEQYF. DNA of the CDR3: TGTGCCAGCAGCCAAGGCTTCGGGTCGCCTTATGGCGAGCAGTACTTC.